This is a list of T cell receptor beta chains from one sample in a study of blood T cells in healthy people across ages. TCRdb reprocessed the 5' RACE reads with MiXCR, giving one entry per CDR3 protein. This sample carries around 1,500,000 distinct CDR3 sequences, 28% of them seen once, and the ten largest clones take roughly 8%. Sequencing was performed on blood. The source is a woman aged 25 to 39 in good health. CDR3s include the opening cysteine and the closing phenylalanine or tryptophan. D genes are given only for firm matches. Some rows mark clone size as missing; the rest say once, few, many or name a class of expanded clone.

v_call,clone_size,d_call,j_call,cdr3_aa,cdr3_nt
TRBV7-2,.,.,TRBJ1-1,CASSRAGTDRFEAFF,TGTGCCAGCAGCCGAGCTGGGACGGACAGATTTGAAGCTTTCTTT
TRBV12-3/TRBV12-4,many,TRBD1,TRBJ1-6,CASRPTGTGGSSPLHF,TGTGCCAGCAGGCCGACCGGGACAGGGGGCAGCTCACCCCTCCACTTT
TRBV6-1,.,.,TRBJ2-4,CASRDPGRAKNIQYF,TGTGCCAGCAGGGACCCGGGCCGAGCCAAAAACATTCAGTACTTC
TRBV7-6,.,.,TRBJ1-5,CASSLGTAVSNQPQHF,TGTGCCAGCAGCCTGGGAACGGCGGTTAGCAATCAGCCCCAGCATTTT
TRBV11-2,.,.,TRBJ2-7,CASSLNRDPTLGEQYF,TGTGCCAGCAGCCTCAACCGGGACCCAACCCTAGGGGAGCAGTACTTC
TRBV29-1,many,.,TRBJ1-2,CSVWLNYGYTF,TGCAGCGTTTGGTTAAACTATGGCTACACCTTC
TRBV9,.,TRBD1,TRBJ2-4,CASSAGTGDYYKQYF,TGTGCCAGCAGCGCCGGGACAGGGGATTATTACAAGCAGTACTTC
TRBV7-9,.,TRBD1,TRBJ1-4,CASSGGQGVNEKLFF,TGTGCCAGCAGCGGGGGACAGGGAGTTAATGAAAAACTGTTTTTT
TRBV20-1,few,.,TRBJ2-1,CSAEGVPNEQFF,TGCAGTGCTGAGGGGGTTCCCAATGAGCAGTTCTTC
TRBV28,few,TRBD2,TRBJ2-7,CAGRIAGDSSYEQYF,TGTGCCGGCAGAATAGCGGGGGACAGCTCCTACGAGCAGTACTTC
TRBV5-1,few,.,TRBJ2-1,CASSRLKEARLPPEQFF,TGCGCCAGCAGCCGGTTGAAAGAAGCGAGACTTCCTCCGGAGCAGTTCTTC
TRBV20-1,few,TRBD1,TRBJ1-1,CSAGTGTGGWNTEAFF,TGCAGTGCTGGGACCGGGACAGGGGGCTGGAACACTGAAGCTTTCTTT
TRBV24-1,few,.,TRBJ2-7,CATSDPRNYEQYF,TGTGCCACCAGTGATCCCCGCAACTACGAGCAGTACTTC
TRBV12-3/TRBV12-4,.,.,TRBJ1-4,CASSLGGLNEKPFF,TGTGCCAGCAGTTTGGGGGGCCTTAATGAAAAACCGTTTTTT
TRBV9,few,TRBD2,TRBJ2-7,CASSPGGGPAYEQYF,TGTGCCAGCAGCCCGGGAGGGGGGCCGGCCTACGAGCAGTACTTC
TRBV7-6,.,.,TRBJ2-7,CASSLVGREGGSRNEQYF,TGTGCCAGCAGCTTAGTGGGCCGCGAGGGTGGGTCTAGGAACGAGCAGTACTTC
TRBV9,few,.,TRBJ2-1,CASSVEGSEQFF,TGTGCCAGCAGCGTAGAAGGCAGTGAGCAGTTCTTC
TRBV20-1,many,.,TRBJ1-4,CSARDRTTNEKLFF,TGCAGTGCTAGAGATCGCACAACTAATGAAAAACTGTTTTTT
TRBV12-3/TRBV12-4,many,.,TRBJ2-7,CASSLTFYEQYF,TGTGCCAGCAGCCTGACCTTTTACGAGCAGTACTTC
TRBV12-3/TRBV12-4,many,.,TRBJ2-7,CASGRGSYEQYF,TGTGCCAGCGGCCGAGGGTCCTACGAGCAGTACTTC
TRBV7-2,.,.,TRBJ1-5,CASSSTGTGADQPQHF,TGTGCCAGCAGCTCCACCGGTACAGGCGCTGATCAGCCCCAGCATTTT
TRBV10-3,.,.,TRBJ1-2,CAISEPEKGYGYTF,TGTGCCATCAGTGAGCCCGAGAAAGGCTATGGCTACACCTTC
TRBV5-1,.,.,TRBJ1-6,CASSLVSGVNSPLHF,TGCGCCAGCAGCTTGGTGTCAGGGGTGAATTCACCCCTCCACTTT
TRBV6-5,few,TRBD2,TRBJ2-7,CASSHQLSTSGYPYEQYF,TGTGCCAGCAGTCACCAGCTGTCGACTAGCGGGTACCCCTACGAGCAGTACTTC
TRBV29-1,many,.,TRBJ2-1,CSVVKGLGYNEQFF,TGCAGCGTTGTTAAGGGTTTGGGGTACAATGAGCAGTTCTTC
TRBV2,.,TRBD1,TRBJ2-5,CASIMEGGVETQYF,TGTGCCAGCATTATGGAAGGGGGCGTGGAGACCCAGTACTTC
TRBV5-5,.,.,TRBJ1-5,CASSILTGVGPQHF,TGTGCCAGCAGCATCCTGACTGGGGTGGGGCCCCAGCATTTT
TRBV5-1,.,.,TRBJ1-2,CASSLFRGADYDYTF,TGCGCCAGCAGCTTGTTCCGGGGGGCAGACTATGACTACACCTTC
TRBV29-1,many,.,TRBJ2-5,CSADVGNQETQYF,TGCAGCGCTGATGTAGGGAACCAAGAGACCCAGTACTTC
TRBV24-1,once,.,TRBJ2-3,CATSDPETSPDTQYF,TGTGCCACCAGTGACCCAGAGACTAGTCCGGATACGCAGTATTTT
TRBV7-2,few,TRBD2,TRBJ2-7,CASSFFAGEGEQYF,TGTGCCAGCAGCTTTTTCGCGGGAGAAGGCGAGCAGTACTTC
TRBV7-2,many,.,TRBJ1-2,CASSFEGGFGYTF,TGTGCCAGCAGCTTTGAGGGGGGATTTGGCTACACCTTC
TRBV15,.,.,TRBJ2-3,CATSRNYAGQLGPDTQYF,TGTGCCACCAGCAGAAACTACGCGGGACAGTTGGGGCCAGATACGCAGTATTTT
TRBV20-1,few,TRBD2,TRBJ2-5,CSARDGREGRETQYF,TGCAGTGCTAGAGATGGGCGGGAGGGCCGAGAGACCCAGTACTTC
TRBV18,.,.,TRBJ2-1,CASSRPAGTYNEQFF,TGTGCCAGCTCTCGGCCCGCCGGGACCTACAATGAGCAGTTCTTC
TRBV27,few,.,TRBJ1-4,CASSEVGATNEKLFF,TGTGCCAGCAGTGAAGTAGGGGCAACTAATGAAAAACTGTTTTTT
TRBV28,few,TRBD2,TRBJ2-1,CASSQIAGGVWDKQFF,TGTGCCAGCAGTCAAATAGCGGGGGGGGTCTGGGATAAGCAGTTCTTC
TRBV20-1,.,.,TRBJ1-5,CSASPLSGYSNQPQHF,TGCAGTGCTAGCCCCCTTAGTGGGTATAGCAATCAGCCCCAGCATTTT
TRBV5-1,many,.,TRBJ1-2,CASSSSQGNYGYTF,TGCGCCAGCAGCTCCTCTCAGGGGAACTATGGCTACACCTTC
TRBV3-1,.,.,TRBJ1-5,CASSQDAPGMNQPQHF,TGTGCCAGCAGCCAAGACGCGCCGGGGATGAATCAGCCCCAGCATTTT
TRBV5-1,few,.,TRBJ2-7,CASSFAGYYYEQYF,TGCGCCAGCAGCTTCGCCGGGTACTACTACGAGCAGTACTTC
TRBV2,few,.,TRBJ2-5,CASSGQDLGDQYF,TGTGCCAGCAGTGGACAGGACCTAGGGGACCAGTACTTC
TRBV6-1,.,.,TRBJ1-1,CASSEEGYTEAFF,TGTGCCAGCAGTGAAGAGGGGTACACTGAAGCTTTCTTT
TRBV20-1,.,.,TRBJ2-5,CSARESVQETQYF,TGCAGTGCTAGGGAATCGGTCCAAGAGACCCAGTACTTC
TRBV12-3/TRBV12-4,few,.,TRBJ1-1,CASSPPHTEAFF,TGTGCCAGTAGTCCCCCCCACACTGAAGCTTTCTTT
TRBV6-2/TRBV6-3,many,TRBD2,TRBJ2-7,CASSYSSVTSGIEQYF,TGTGCCAGCAGTTACTCGAGCGTCACTAGCGGGATCGAGCAGTACTTC
TRBV19,.,.,TRBJ2-7,CANSREGTSSYEQYF,TGTGCCAATAGTCGGGAAGGGACTTCCAGCTACGAGCAGTACTTC
TRBV25-1,few,.,TRBJ1-4,CASTRDDGKLFF,TGTGCCAGCACCCGGGACGACGGGAAACTGTTTTTT